A selection of T cell receptor beta chains follows, all from one sample in a study of cytomegalovirus exposure and HLA in healthy donors. The table came from immunoSEQ multiplex PCR; TCRdb's copy has only in-frame clones and leaves some out. This table has 140,000 to 150,000 clones, about two thirds appearing once. Sample: PBMCs. The receptors here all came from a woman aged 18-29 years in good health and CMV-seronegative. The CDR3 runs from the conserved cysteine through the conserved F or W. The D gene is left open where the match is weak. Clone size appears in some rows only: once, few, many, or a class for an expanded clone.

cdr3_nt | cdr3_aa | d_call | clone_size | j_call | v_call
TGTGCCATCAGTGAGGGAGGTCTTGCCCGCTACGAGCAGTACTTC | CAISEGGLARYEQYF | . | . | TRBJ2-7 | TRBV10-3
TGTGCCAGTACCACTAGCGGGGGGGCCCTAGAGACCCAGTACTTC | CASTTSGGALETQYF | TRBD2 | . | TRBJ2-5 | TRBV19
TGTGCCAGCAGCCCTAACAGTGGGGGCTACACCTTC | CASSPNSGGYTF | . | . | TRBJ1-2 | TRBV7-9
TGTGCCAGCTCCCAGCGAAGCACTGAAGCTTTCTTT | CASSQRSTEAFF | . | . | TRBJ1-1 | TRBV6-5
TGTGCCAGCAGCTTAGGGCGGGAACGAAACATTCAGTACTTC | CASSLGRERNIQYF | . | . | TRBJ2-4 | TRBV7-9
TGTGCCAGCAGCGTAGACGAACAGAGAAACTACAATGAGCAGTTCTTC | CASSVDEQRNYNEQFF | . | . | TRBJ2-1 | TRBV9
TGCGCCAGCAGTGAGGGAGGCGGGAGCCTTCAAGAGACCCAGTACTTC | CASSEGGGSLQETQYF | TRBD2 | . | TRBJ2-5 | TRBV10-2
TGTGCCAGCAGCTTGACAGGGGGCCAGACTGAAGCTTTCTTT | CASSLTGGQTEAFF | TRBD1 | few | TRBJ1-1 | TRBV2
TGCGCCAGCAGCCAAGTAGTCAGGAACTATGGCTACACCTTC | CASSQVVRNYGYTF | . | . | TRBJ1-2 | TRBV4-1
TGTGCCAGCAGCTGGGGCCTCGGCGGGAGGAACACTGAAGCTTTCTTT | CASSWGLGGRNTEAFF | . | . | TRBJ1-1 | TRBV5-4
TGTGCCAGCAGTTTTGAATTTGGGGGGGGCTACACCTTC | CASSFEFGGGYTF | . | few | TRBJ1-2 | TRBV27
TGCGCCAGCAGTGAGATTCCAAACGGTGAAGCTTTCTTT | CASSEIPNGEAFF | . | . | TRBJ1-1 | TRBV10-2
TGTGCCAGCAGTCGCCCCTCAACAGGGTCTTGGGGCTACACCTTC | CASSRPSTGSWGYTF | . | . | TRBJ1-2 | TRBV6-5
TGTGCCAGCAGTAGAGGGGGGACAGTCTGGCTGTTTTTT | CASSRGGTVWLFF | TRBD1 | once | TRBJ1-4 | TRBV28
TGTGCCAGCAGGATTGACAGAACTAGCACAGATACGCAGTATTTT | CASRIDRTSTDTQYF | . | . | TRBJ2-3 | TRBV7-2
TGCGCCAGCAGCCAAGAGTTCGGGTCTGCCGTACGAGCTTTCTTT | CASSQEFGSAVRAFF | . | . | TRBJ1-1 | TRBV4-3
TGTGCCAGCAGTAACAGGGGCGGCGGTGAAAAACTGTTTTTT | CASSNRGGGEKLFF | TRBD1 | once | TRBJ1-4 | TRBV2
TGTGCCAGTAGTATGAGGGACAGGTACTATGGCTACACCTTC | CASSMRDRYYGYTF | TRBD1 | . | TRBJ1-2 | TRBV19
TGTGCCAGTAGACAGGGAGGCTGGAAGAGCACTGAAGCTTTCTTT | CASRQGGWKSTEAFF | TRBD1 | . | TRBJ1-1 | TRBV6-5
TGTGCCAGCAGCAACTCTGGAAACACCATATATTTT | CASSNSGNTIYF | . | . | TRBJ1-3 | TRBV28
TGTGCCATCAGGGAGGGAAGGGACTTGAACACTGAAGCTTTCTTT | CAIREGRDLNTEAFF | . | once | TRBJ1-1 | TRBV10-3
TGTGCCAGCAGTTACTCGAGGACATTTGAAGCTTTCTTT | CASSYSRTFEAFF | . | . | TRBJ1-1 | TRBV6-5
TGCGCCAGCAGTCCCTGGAGGGGCACGGGCGGAGGAGGTGGCTACACCTTC | CASSPWRGTGGGGGYTF | . | . | TRBJ1-2 | TRBV4-1
TGTGCCAGCAGCGCCGGACAGGGGGCGGCTGGAAACACCATATATTTT | CASSAGQGAAGNTIYF | TRBD1 | . | TRBJ1-3 | TRBV7-2
TGTACCAGTCGCACAGAGGGGGATGGCTACACCTTC | CTSRTEGDGYTF | . | . | TRBJ1-2 | TRBV19
TGTGCCAGCAGCTTACGGACTAGCGGGGGCCCGGCAGATACGCAGTATTTT | CASSLRTSGGPADTQYF | TRBD2 | . | TRBJ2-3 | TRBV7-2
TGCGCCAGCAGCCTCCCTCAGGGAATGGGGAATCAGCCCCAGCATTTT | CASSLPQGMGNQPQHF | . | . | TRBJ1-5 | TRBV5-1
TGTGCCAGCAGCAGAGAAACAGGGGGCTACACCTTC | CASSRETGGYTF | . | . | TRBJ1-2 | TRBV7-9
TGTGCCAGTAGTAAGACCCCTGCAGGGGGAGCCAAAAACATTCAGTACTTC | CASSKTPAGGAKNIQYF | TRBD1 | . | TRBJ2-4 | TRBV19
TGTGCCAGCAGTGAAGCAGTGACAGGGCCCTACGAGCAGTACTTC | CASSEAVTGPYEQYF | TRBD1 | . | TRBJ2-7 | TRBV6-1
TGTGCCAGCAGCCCGGGACAGGGGGCCGGGGAGCTGTTTTTT | CASSPGQGAGELFF | TRBD1 | . | TRBJ2-2 | TRBV6-5
TGTGCCAGCAGTAGTCGCGATCAGCCCCAGCATTTT | CASSSRDQPQHF | . | . | TRBJ1-5 | TRBV6-6
TGTGCCAGCAGCTCGTTAGCGGGAGCTCGGAATGAGCAGTTCTTC | CASSSLAGARNEQFF | TRBD2 | . | TRBJ2-1 | TRBV7-7
TGTGCCAGTGACTCACGGACACTGAACACTGAAGCTTTCTTT | CASDSRTLNTEAFF | . | . | TRBJ1-1 | TRBV19
TGTGCCAGCTCACCGCCGACAGCCTACGAGCAGTACTTC | CASSPPTAYEQYF | . | . | TRBJ2-7 | TRBV18
TGCGCCAGCAGCTTACCCCTCGGACAGGGAGATTCACCCCTCCACTTT | CASSLPLGQGDSPLHF | TRBD1 | . | TRBJ1-6 | TRBV5-1
TGCGCCAGCAGCCAACGTATAGCGGGAGCTTACAATGAGCAGTTCTTC | CASSQRIAGAYNEQFF | TRBD2 | . | TRBJ2-1 | TRBV4-3
TGTGCCAGCACTAAACAAGGGGGCAGCCTAGAAGCTTTCTTT | CASTKQGGSLEAFF | TRBD1 | . | TRBJ1-1 | TRBV6-5
TGCGCCAGCAGCTCCGGGGGGCCAGGGGAGACCCAGTACTTC | CASSSGGPGETQYF | . | few | TRBJ2-5 | TRBV5-1
TGTGCCAGCAGCTTAGCTGCGGGGATCAATGAGCAGTTCTTC | CASSLAAGINEQFF | . | . | TRBJ2-1 | TRBV7-9
TGTGCCAGCAGTTTATTGGGGGCCACTGGAAACACCATATATTTT | CASSLLGATGNTIYF | . | . | TRBJ1-3 | TRBV28